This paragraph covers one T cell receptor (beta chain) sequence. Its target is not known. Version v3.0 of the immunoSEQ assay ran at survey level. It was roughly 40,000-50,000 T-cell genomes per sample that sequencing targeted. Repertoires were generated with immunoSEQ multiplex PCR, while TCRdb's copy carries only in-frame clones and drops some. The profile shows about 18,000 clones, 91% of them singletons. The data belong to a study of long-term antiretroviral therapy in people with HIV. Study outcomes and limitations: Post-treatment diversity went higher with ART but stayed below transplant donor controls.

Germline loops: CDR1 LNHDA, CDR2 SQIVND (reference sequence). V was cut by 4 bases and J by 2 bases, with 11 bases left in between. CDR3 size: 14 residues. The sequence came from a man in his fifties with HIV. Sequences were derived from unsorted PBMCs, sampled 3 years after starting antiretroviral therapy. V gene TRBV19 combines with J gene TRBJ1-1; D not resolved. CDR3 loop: CASSTPGYNTEAFF. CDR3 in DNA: TGTGCCAGTAGTACTCCGGGGTACAACACTGAAGCTTTCTTT.